This T cell receptor (beta chain) was obtained from a study of T cells in Graves' hyperthyroidism and ophthalmopathy. Broader study findings: A model built on 13 V-J features separated ophthalmopathy from stable hyperthyroidism. Blood shared most expanded thyroid clonotypes above 0.001.

The CDR3 loop spans 15 amino acids. Germline lookup yields CDR1 SGHVS and CDR2 FQNEAQ. V lost 3 bases and J lost 0, with 12 bases in between. RNA transcripts provided the source from which TCR beta CDR3 regions were amplified. HTBI primers were used for first-round RT-PCR of the TCR CDR3. TCRdb reprocessed the multiplex PCR reads with MiXCR, giving one entry per CDR3 protein. The repertoire holds approximately 350,000 distinct CDR3 sequences, with about 16% as singletons. Disease duration was under 3 months in the ophthalmopathy patients, who also had a Clinical Activity Score of at least 3 and a NOSPECS grade of at least 4. At least ten counts were recorded for this clonotype. The antigen is not known.

This chain links TRBV7-8 with TRBJ2-7; D may be TRBD1 (5 bases). This clonotype was obtained from a woman aged 55-69 years with Graves' ophthalmopathy. What was sequenced was blood. As DNA, the CDR3 is TGTGCCAGCAGCTTGGGGCGGATTCACTCCTACGAGCAGTACTTC. It codes for CASSLGRIHSYEQYF.